These 5 T cell receptor beta chains were sequenced from one sample in a study of T cells in localized non-small cell lung cancer. Sequenced by immunoSEQ multiplex PCR; TCRdb stores in-frame clones only, minus some. The sample carries some 72,000 clones, 70% to 90% recorded once. Specimen: peripheral blood, collected before any cancer treatment. The source is a man aged 40 to 69 with stage I lung adenocarcinoma.

The chain uses TRBV5-1 and TRBJ1-1; tentative D call: TRBD1 (6 bases). Germline V gene data show CDR1 as SGHRS and CDR2 as YFSETQ. There are 15 residues in the CDR3. The V end lost 5 bases, the J end lost 4 bases, and 18 bases lay between the germline ends. DNA for the CDR3: TGCGCCAGCAGTTCCAATCTAGGGGGATTCACTGAAGCTTTCTTT. Amino acids: CASSSNLGGFTEAFF.

The chain is built from TRBV9 and TRBJ1-1; 7 positions match TRBD1. The CDR3 is 13 amino acids. V lost 3 bases, J lost 3 bases, and 2 bases stayed unmatched. From germline, CDR1 is SGDLS and CDR2 YYNGEE. In DNA form, the CDR3 reads TGTGCCAGCAGCGAGGGGGCGGACACTGAAGCTTTCTTT. It yields the protein CASSEGADTEAFF.

In its sample, this clone was seen once. The chain is built from TRBV6-6 and TRBJ2-7; TRBD2 is a possible D gene (6 bases). In germline, CDR1 is MNHNY, CDR2 SVGAGI (reference sequence). The V and J ends lost 7 bases and 3 bases respectively, with 19 bases between them. The CDR3 consists of 15 residues. CDR3 in DNA: TGTGCCAGCATCTCGGGACTCATGGGGGGCTACGAGCAGTACTTC. This codes for CASISGLMGGYEQYF.

This clone appeared a few times. This sequence joins TRBV9 and TRBJ2-2; D remains ambiguous. Trimming removed 3 bases from V and 4 bases from J, with 13 bases in between. Germline-derived CDR1 and CDR2 are SGDLS and YYNGEE. The CDR3 covers 15 residues. The CDR3 nucleotides are TGTGCCAGCAGCGGCCTACCTTCGAGCACCGGGGAGCTGTTTTTT. Protein product: CASSGLPSSTGELFF.

The rearrangement links TRBV19 to TRBJ2-1, with 10 bases lining up with TRBD2. The CDR3 extends over 20 amino acids. With V trimmed by 5 bases and J by 9 bases, 25 bases remained unmatched. Germline V gene sequence: CDR1 LNHDA, CDR2 SQIVND (reference sequence). The CDR3 DNA sequence: TGTGCCAGTAGTCCCGACAGACCAGCGGGGGGGCAGTCGATTATCGTTGAGCAGTTCTTC. Protein sequence: CASSPDRPAGGQSIIVEQFF.